These T cell receptor beta chains were read from a single sample in a study of CD8 T cells in Susac syndrome. MiXCR was run by TCRdb on the immunoSEQ multiplex PCR reads, yielding one entry per CDR3 protein. Of about 130,000 distinct CDR3 sequences in the sample, 85% to 95% were seen once. Sequencing used CD8+ T cells from PBMCs. The receptors come from a human donor with Susac syndrome. The CDR3 runs from the conserved cysteine through the conserved F or W. A D gene is named only where the DNA matches it firmly. Not all rows give a size; the values are once, few, many and, for expanded clones, a class.

clone size	V gene	J gene	D gene	CDR3 protein	CDR3 DNA
.	TRBV30	TRBJ1-5	.	CAWSVPAGKVQPQHF	TGTGCCTGGAGTGTACCGGCAGGGAAGGTTCAGCCCCAGCATTTT
.	TRBV5-1	TRBJ2-1	.	CASRFTGNEQFF	TGCGCCAGCAGGTTTACAGGGAATGAGCAGTTCTTC
.	TRBV24-1	TRBJ2-1	TRBD2	CATSPSGTGDEQFF	TGTGCCACCAGTCCTAGCGGGACTGGGGATGAGCAGTTCTTC
once	TRBV4-2	TRBJ2-1	.	CASSQEQQDSYNEQFF	TGTGCCAGCAGCCAAGAACAGCAAGACTCCTACAATGAGCAGTTCTTC
.	TRBV27	TRBJ2-2	TRBD2	CASTGGTTTGTGELFF	TGTGCCAGCACCGGGGGGACTACAACGGGAACCGGGGAGCTGTTTTTT
.	TRBV19	TRBJ1-1	.	CASSPLGGNTTEAFF	TGTGCCAGTAGTCCCTTGGGGGGCAACACCACTGAAGCTTTCTTT
.	TRBV6-7	TRBJ1-4	.	CASTRENEKLFF	TGTGCCAGCACCAGGGAAAATGAAAAACTGTTTTTT
.	TRBV29-1	TRBJ1-1	.	CSVPEGVGEAFF	TGCAGCGTCCCCGAGGGGGTAGGTGAAGCTTTCTTT
.	TRBV18	TRBJ1-5	.	CASSPTGTEAQHF	TGTGCCAGCTCACCAACGGGGACGGAGGCCCAGCATTTT
.	TRBV19	TRBJ1-5	TRBD1	CASSAGTGSGQPQHF	TGTGCCAGTAGTGCCGGGACAGGGTCAGGGCAGCCCCAGCATTTT
.	TRBV29-1	TRBJ1-1	.	CSVGQANPVTEAFF	TGCAGCGTTGGACAGGCGAACCCGGTCACTGAAGCTTTCTTT
.	TRBV28	TRBJ2-3	.	CASSTGSSSTDTQYF	TGTGCCAGCAGCACGGGGTCCTCCAGCACAGATACGCAGTATTTT
once	TRBV11-3	TRBJ2-5	.	CASSLDLERGETQYF	TGTGCCAGCAGCTTAGATCTTGAGAGGGGAGAGACCCAGTACTTC
.	TRBV12-5	TRBJ2-3	.	CASGEAGDTQYF	TGTGCTAGTGGTGAGGCCGGAGATACGCAGTATTTT
.	TRBV15	TRBJ2-4	.	CATSRNGWNIQYF	TGTGCCACCAGCAGGAACGGGTGGAACATTCAGTACTTC
.	TRBV7-9	TRBJ2-3	.	CASSWGPEIETDTQYF	TGTGCCAGCAGCTGGGGACCGGAAATAGAGACAGATACGCAGTATTTT
.	TRBV6-1	TRBJ2-7	.	CASNYEQYF	TGTGCCAGCAACTACGAGCAGTACTTC
.	TRBV3-1	TRBJ2-7	TRBD1	CASSRFGQGTYEQYF	TGTGCCAGCAGCCGCTTCGGACAGGGAACCTACGAGCAGTACTTC
.	TRBV24-1	TRBJ2-1	.	CATSDLLLGEQFF	TGTGCCACCAGTGATTTGCTCCTGGGTGAGCAGTTCTTC
.	TRBV11-2	TRBJ1-3	.	CASRYFPWGHRGNTIYF	TGTGCCAGCAGATATTTTCCCTGGGGCCATCGGGGAAACACCATATATTTT
once	TRBV12-3/TRBV12-4	TRBJ1-1	.	CASSLVDGEQGEAFF	TGTGCCAGCAGTTTAGTTGACGGAGAACAGGGAGAAGCTTTCTTT
.	TRBV2	TRBJ1-2	.	CANDGGYGYTF	TGTGCCAACGATGGGGGCTATGGCTACACCTTC
.	TRBV28	TRBJ2-7	TRBD1	CASSPRDRGYEQYF	TGTGCCAGCAGTCCCAGGGACAGGGGCTACGAGCAGTACTTC
.	TRBV20-1	TRBJ2-4	.	CSASQRRGKAKNIQYF	TGCAGTGCTTCCCAACGCCGGGGGAAAGCCAAAAACATTCAGTACTTC